A single sample gave rise to the 32 T cell receptor beta chains below, sequenced in a study of T cells after yellow fever vaccination. One entry per CDR3 protein, called by TCRdb with MiXCR from the 5' RACE reads. The sample shows 300,000 or so distinct CDR3 sequences, 7% to 9% of them seen only once. Sequenced here: PBMCs, sampled 45 days after the first yellow fever vaccination. These receptors came from a young man who received the YFV17D yellow fever vaccine.

This clonotype was observed at least ten times. The chain has TRBV29-1 and TRBJ2-5; no clear D. V shed 3 bases and J shed 1 base, with 6 bases lying between them. The V gene's germline CDR1 is SQVTM and CDR2 ANQGSEA. This CDR3 region has 12 residues. CDR3 sequence (DNA): TGCAGCGTTGAGTGGGGCCAAGAGACCCAGTACTTC. This translates into CSVEWGQETQYF.

The chain carries TRBV20-1 and TRBJ2-3, with D possibly being TRBD1 or TRBD2 (5 bases each). CDR1 and CDR2 from the germline V gene are DFQATT and SNEGSKA (reference sequence). The V gene lost 4 bases and the J gene lost 3 bases, with 17 bases spanning the gap. The CDR3 length is 15 residues. CDR3 region: CSATPPGTYTDTQYF. The DNA for the CDR3 is TGCAGTGCTACCCCCCCCGGGACCTATACAGATACGCAGTATTTT.

This chain connects TRBV7-2 to TRBJ2-3, with a possible D match to TRBD2 (6 bases). V was clipped by 3 bases and J by 4 bases, with 11 bases between them. CDR1 is SGHTA and CDR2 is FQGNSA in the germline V gene. This CDR3 comprises 14 residues. CDR3 region: CASSLRWGADTQYF. In nucleotides, the CDR3 is TGTGCCAGCAGCTTGCGTTGGGGGGCAGATACGCAGTATTTT.

V usage is TRBV12-3 or TRBV12-4 and J usage is TRBJ2-5; 10 nucleotides agree with TRBD2. After removal of 6 bases from V and 3 bases from J, the junction contained 4 bases not matched to a gene. CDR3 size: 14 residues. The CDR3 protein is CASRKRGGEETQYF. The DNA of the CDR3 is TGTGCCAGCAGGAAGCGGGGGGGTGAAGAGACCCAGTACTTC.

This clonotype was seen more than once but under ten times. The J gene is TRBJ1-4, the V gene TRBV12-3 or TRBV12-4; D possibly corresponds to TRBD1 (6 bases). Trimming took off 6 bases at V and 0 bases at J, with 11 bases between the two ends. CDR3 length: 15 residues. The CDR3 reads CASRRGGATNEKLFF. The CDR3 nucleotides read TGTGCCAGCAGGAGGGGGGGGGCAACTAATGAAAAACTGTTTTTT.

This clonotype has just a few counts. V usage is TRBV6-5 and J usage is TRBJ2-7; possible D gene TRBD1, 5 bases. Per germline, CDR1 MNHEY and CDR2 SVGAGI. The V end was cut by 4 bases, the J end by 6 bases, with 19 bases between. The CDR3 contains 15 residues. The CDR3 protein is CASSSAGKTMAEQYF. In DNA form, the CDR3 reads TGTGCCAGCAGTTCCGCAGGGAAAACAATGGCCGAGCAGTACTTC.

In this sample, this clonotype turned up many times. The chain has TRBV5-1 and TRBJ2-1; 11 nucleotides line up with TRBD2. The trim removed 0 bases at V and 12 bases at J, leaving 11 bases unmatched. Per germline, CDR1 SGHRS and CDR2 YFSETQ. CDR3 length: 16 residues. The CDR3: CASSLAGLAGDQGQFF. The DNA for the CDR3 is TGCGCCAGCAGCTTGGCCGGACTAGCGGGTGACCAGGGGCAGTTCTTC.

This clonotype was recorded a few times. The V call is TRBV5-5, the J call TRBJ2-5; no definite D call. V shed 3 bases and J shed 3 bases, with 9 bases lying between them. The germline V gene encodes CDR1 SGHKS and CDR2 YYEKEE (reference sequence). This CDR3 region has 13 residues. CDR3 DNA sequence: TGTGCCAGCAGCTCGTATACGAAAGAGACCCAGTACTTC. It codes for CASSSYTKETQYF.

The chain uses TRBV5-1 and TRBJ2-3; TRBD2 matches 13 bases. Unmatched junction bases numbered 9, after V lost 3 bases and J lost 2 bases. The CDR3 is made up of 18 amino acids. Per germline, CDR1 SGHRS and CDR2 YFSETQ. CDR3 nucleotides: TGCGCCAGCAGCTCCCGCTCGACTAGCGGGGGGTACACAGATACGCAGTATTTT. As protein: CASSSRSTSGGYTDTQYF.

The chain combines TRBV6-2 or TRBV6-3 with TRBJ2-4; possible D gene TRBD2, 5 bases. CDR3 length: 19 amino acids. Germline CDR1 MNHEY, CDR2 SVGEGT. Trimming removed 2 bases from V and 0 bases from J, with 20 bases in between. DNA of the CDR3: TGTGCCAGCAGTTACCCTACCGCCTCGGGAAGTTTAGCCAAAAACATTCAGTACTTC. This gives the protein CASSYPTASGSLAKNIQYF.

Note on this clonotype: A read error is possible here, since a much larger clone lies one base away. CDR3 bases: TGTGCCAGCACCCTGGGCCTCTCTGGAAACACCATATATTTT. The encoded protein is CASTLGLSGNTIYF. The rearrangement joins TRBV13 to TRBJ1-3; D unclear. The CDR3 extends over 14 amino acids. CDR1 is PRHDT and CDR2 is FYEKMQ in the germline V gene (reference sequence). Trimming removed 7 bases at V and 0 bases at J, with 10 bases between. Combining the CDR3 with reference TRBV13 and TRBJ1-3 gives the whole variable domain AAGVIQSPRHLIKEKRETATLKCYPIPRHDTVYWYQQGPGQDPQFLISFYEKMQSDKGSIPDRFSAQQFSDYHSELNMSSLELGDSALYFCASTLGLSGNTIYFGEGSWLTVV.

The chain joins TRBV7-6 to TRBJ2-2, with D perhaps assigned TRBD1 or TRBD2 (5 bases each). Trimming stripped 5 bases from V and 1 base from J, with 14 bases between. The CDR3 runs 16 residues. Germline values: CDR1 SGHVS, CDR2 FNYEAQ. CDR3 residues: CASSQRDRRNTGELFF. The CDR3 bases are TGTGCCAGCAGCCAAAGGGACCGCCGGAACACCGGGGAGCTGTTTTTT.

The chain links TRBV3-1 to TRBJ2-1; weak D call: TRBD1 (6 bases). Germline V CDR1 and CDR2: LGHDT, YNNKEL (reference sequence). V was cut by 2 bases and J by 5 bases, with 13 bases left in between. This CDR3 is 15 amino acids long. The CDR3 spells CASSQTGSPNNEQFF. The CDR3 DNA is TGTGCCAGCAGCCAAACAGGGTCCCCAAACAATGAGCAGTTCTTC.

V is TRBV6-2 or TRBV6-3 and J is TRBJ2-1; 8 bases match TRBD1. Trimming took 3 bases from V and 4 from J; bases not matched to a gene: 2. From germline, CDR1 is MNHEY and CDR2 SVGEGT. The CDR3 is made up of 14 amino acids. The CDR3 protein is CASSYGQGYNEQFF. The DNA for the CDR3 is TGTGCCAGCAGTTATGGACAGGGTTACAATGAGCAGTTCTTC.

This clonotype has a handful of counts. The chain's CDR3 is CASSSFSNGYTF. The CDR3 bases are TGTGCCAGCAGCTCCTTCAGTAATGGCTACACCTTC. This chain uses TRBV11-2 with TRBJ1-2; D is ambiguous. The V end lost 4 bases, the J end lost 6 bases, and 9 bases lay between the germline ends. Germline values: CDR1 SGHAT, CDR2 FQNNGV. This CDR3 contains 12 residues.

This clonotype was seen more than once but under ten times. The V call is TRBV3-1, the J call TRBJ2-7, with D possibly matching TRBD2 (5 bases). Trimming removed 1 base from V and 2 bases from J, with 9 bases in between. Germline V gives CDR1 LGHDT, CDR2 YNNKEL (reference sequence). This CDR3 has 14 residues. The CDR3 reads CASSQADGAYEQYF. The CDR3 DNA sequence: TGTGCCAGCAGCCAAGCCGACGGGGCCTACGAGCAGTACTTC.

This clonotype was observed a few times. The chain is built from TRBV20-1 and TRBJ2-7; 7 nucleotides agree with TRBD2. Germline CDR1 is DFQATT and CDR2 is SNEGSKA (reference sequence). V gave up 7 bases and J gave up 6 bases; unmatched junction bases: 9. The CDR3 is made up of 12 amino acids. The CDR3 loop is CSVWDGLGEQYV. CDR3 nucleotide sequence: TGCAGTGTATGGGACGGACTAGGCGAGCAGTACGTC.

This clonotype was seen a handful of times. V and J are TRBV18 and TRBJ1-1; 7 nucleotides agree with TRBD1. J lost 0 bases, V lost 2 bases, and 3 bases had no gene match. The germline V gene encodes CDR1 KGHSH and CDR2 LQKENI. CDR3 size: 15 residues. The chain's CDR3 is CASSPEGALNTEAFF. The CDR3 DNA sequence: TGTGCCAGCTCACCAGAGGGGGCTCTGAACACTGAAGCTTTCTTT. Combining the CDR3 with reference TRBV18 and TRBJ1-1 gives the whole variable domain NAGVMQNPRHLVRRRGQEARLRCSPMKGHSHVYWYRQLPEEGLKFMVYLQKENIIDESGMPKERFSAEFPKEGPSILRIQQVVRGDSAAYFCASSPEGALNTEAFFGQGTRLTVV.

The CDR3 coding sequence is TGCGCCAGCAGCTTTGACACGGTCGAGCAGTACTTC. Translating it yields CASSFDTVEQYF. V is TRBV5-1 and J is TRBJ2-7; D remains ambiguous. Germline CDR1 SGHRS, CDR2 YFSETQ. V was cut by 2 bases and J by 6 bases, with 9 bases left in between. CDR3 length: 12 residues.

This clonotype has only a few counts. This sequence joins TRBV29-1 and TRBJ2-1; 8 bases are a match to TRBD1. The CDR3 loop spans 13 amino acids. The germline V gene encodes CDR1 SQVTM and CDR2 ANQGSEA. Trimming cost V 7 bases and J 6 bases; bases outside gene matches: 8. The CDR3 is CSGRQGRGNEQFF. The CDR3 DNA sequence: TGCAGCGGGCGACAGGGGAGAGGCAATGAGCAGTTCTTC.

This clonotype appeared many times. CDR3: CASSAGGPTSYGYTF. For the CDR3, the DNA is TGTGCCAGCAGCGCTGGGGGACCGACGAGCTATGGCTACACCTTC. The rearrangement uses TRBV9 and TRBJ1-2; TRBD1 might be the D (5 bases). The V end was cut by 3 bases, the J end by 4 bases, with 16 bases between. Looked up from germline, CDR1 is SGDLS and CDR2 is YYNGEE. The CDR3 runs 15 residues. The full variable domain, completed using reference TRBV9 and TRBJ1-2, is DSGVTQTPKHLITATGQRVTLRCSPRSGDLSVYWYQQSLDQGLQFLIQYYNGEERAKGNILERFSAQQFPDLHSELNLSSLELGDSALYFCASSAGGPTSYGYTFGSGTRLTVV.

This clonotype was seen a few times. The chain recombines TRBV2 with TRBJ2-7; D is possibly TRBD1 (6 bases). Germline assignment: CDR1 SNHLY and CDR2 FYNNEI. V was trimmed by 3 bases and J by 9 bases, leaving 12 bases between them. The length of the CDR3 is 12 residues. In nucleotides, the CDR3 is TGTGCCAGCAGTGATCCCAGGGGAAGGCAGTACGTC. It codes for CASSDPRGRQYV.

This clonotype was seen more than once but under ten times. This chain uses TRBV20-1 with TRBJ2-7; 8 nucleotides agree with TRBD1. Unmatched junction bases numbered 10, after V lost 3 bases and J lost 3 bases. The CDR3 covers 15 residues. Germline CDR1 and CDR2: DFQATT and SNEGSKA (reference sequence). In DNA form, the CDR3 reads TGCAGTGCTAGGTCCCCAGGGACAGGTAACTACGAGCAGTACTTC. This codes for CSARSPGTGNYEQYF.

The chain is built from TRBV12-3 or TRBV12-4 and TRBJ2-3; 10 bases are shared with TRBD2. CDR3 size: 15 residues. V lost 5 bases, J lost 4 bases, and 6 bases stayed unmatched. In nucleotides, the CDR3 is TGTGCCAGCAGTACCAGCGGGGGGGCCGCAGATACGCAGTATTTT. Translating gives CASSTSGGAADTQYF.

The table lists this clonotype with a few counts. This chain uses TRBV4-3 with TRBJ1-1, with unresolved D. The CDR3 has 17 amino acids. V lost 0 bases to trimming and J lost 7 bases, with 21 bases between them. Germline loops: CDR1 LGHNA, CDR2 YSLEER. DNA of the CDR3: TGCGCCAGCAGCCAAGATCGGTTAATCTTAGCCCGTATTGAAGCTTTCTTT. This translates into CASSQDRLILARIEAFF.

Only a few counts were recorded for this clonotype. CDR3 loop: CASSSWTGSSNYGYTF. CDR3 coding DNA: TGTGCCAGCAGCTCCTGGACAGGTTCATCCAACTATGGCTACACCTTC. This chain joins TRBV7-8 and TRBJ1-2, with 7 bases that match TRBD1. The junction had 10 bases not matched to a gene; V was cut back by 4 bases and J by 2 bases. The CDR3 extends over 16 amino acids. Germline V gene sequence: CDR1 SGHVS, CDR2 FQNEAQ.

This clonotype was detected only a few times. The CDR3 sequence is CASSLNLGDEQFF. DNA of the CDR3: TGTGCCAGCAGTTTAAATCTAGGGGATGAGCAGTTCTTC. The chain couples TRBV7-7 to TRBJ2-1; TRBD1 might be the D (5 bases). V was shortened by 6 bases and J by 8 bases, with 14 bases between the two germline ends. The CDR3 extends over 13 amino acids. Germline V gene data show CDR1 as SSHAT and CDR2 as FNYEAQ (reference sequence).

The genes are TRBV27 and TRBJ2-2, with D maybe TRBD1 (6 bases). Germline CDR1 and CDR2: MNHEY and SMNVEV (reference sequence). Trimming shortened V by 5 bases and J by 2 bases, and 15 bases separated the two germline ends. The CDR3 length is 16 residues. Here the CDR3 reads CASSPQYRVNTGELFF. The CDR3 DNA is TGTGCCAGCAGTCCCCAATACAGGGTCAACACCGGGGAGCTGTTTTTT.

The chain carries TRBV2 and TRBJ1-5, with 10 positions matching TRBD1. The junction had 8 bases not matched to a gene; V was cut back by 4 bases and J by 2 bases. Germline CDR1 SNHLY, CDR2 FYNNEI. The CDR3 contains 17 residues. In DNA form, the CDR3 reads TGTGCCAGCAGTGCCTGGAGACAGGGGGCCGGCAATCAGCCCCAGCATTTT. Amino acids: CASSAWRQGAGNQPQHF.

This chain connects TRBV2 to TRBJ2-5; D not resolved. The CDR3 runs to 12 residues. V was cut by 8 bases and J by 0 bases, with 7 bases left in between. CDR1 SNHLY and CDR2 FYNNEI come from the germline V gene. The CDR3: CASVFYQETQYF. CDR3 DNA sequence: TGTGCCAGCGTCTTCTACCAAGAGACCCAGTACTTC. Full variable domain (remainder filled in from reference TRBV2 and TRBJ2-5): EPEVTQTPSHQVTQMGQEVILRCVPISNHLYFYWYRQILGQKVEFLVSFYNNEISEKSEIFDDQFSVERPDGSNFTLKIRSTKLEDSAMYFCASVFYQETQYFGPGTRLLVL.

This clonotype showed up just a few times. CDR3 sequence reads: CSARRAGYNEKLFF. Written as DNA, the CDR3 is TGCAGTGCTAGAAGGGCCGGATATAATGAAAAACTGTTTTTT. The chain recombines TRBV20-1 with TRBJ1-4; no definite D call. Looked up from germline, CDR1 is DFQATT and CDR2 is SNEGSKA (reference sequence). Trimming shortened V by 2 bases and J by 4 bases, and 11 bases separated the two germline ends. This CDR3 is 14 amino acids long.

The chain is built from TRBV4-3 and TRBJ1-6; D remains unclear. The germline V and J ends were trimmed by 1 base and 10 bases, with 11 bases remaining between them. There are 14 residues in the CDR3. Germline CDR1 LGHNA, CDR2 YSLEER. The CDR3 loop is CASSQVGAGSPLHF. DNA for the CDR3: TGCGCCAGCAGCCAAGTCGGCGCGGGGTCACCCCTCCACTTT.